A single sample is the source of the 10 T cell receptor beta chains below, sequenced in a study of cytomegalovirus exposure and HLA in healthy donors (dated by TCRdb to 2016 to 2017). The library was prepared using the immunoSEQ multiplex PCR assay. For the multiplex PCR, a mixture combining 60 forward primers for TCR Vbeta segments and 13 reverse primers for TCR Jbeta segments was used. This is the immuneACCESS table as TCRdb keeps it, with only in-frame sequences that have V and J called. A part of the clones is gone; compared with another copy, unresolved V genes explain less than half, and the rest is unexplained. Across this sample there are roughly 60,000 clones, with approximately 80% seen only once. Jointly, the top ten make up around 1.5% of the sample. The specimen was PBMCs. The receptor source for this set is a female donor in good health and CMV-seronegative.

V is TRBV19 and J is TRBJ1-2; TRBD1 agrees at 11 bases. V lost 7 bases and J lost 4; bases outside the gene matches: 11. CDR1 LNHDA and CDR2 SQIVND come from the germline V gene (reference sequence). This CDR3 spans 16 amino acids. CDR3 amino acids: CASNPTGDRGIYGYTF. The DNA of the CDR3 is TGTGCCAGTAACCCTACGGGGGACAGGGGGATCTATGGCTACACCTTC.

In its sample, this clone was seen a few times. CDR3 loop: CASSDNGGSGNEQFF. CDR3 sequence (DNA): TGTGCCAGCAGTGACAACGGGGGTTCAGGGAATGAGCAGTTCTTC. This chain links TRBV6-4 with TRBJ2-1; D is possibly TRBD2 (6 bases). Trimming removed 2 bases at V and 7 bases at J, with 15 bases between. The CDR3 is 15 amino acids. Germline loops: CDR1 MRHNA, CDR2 SNTAGT.

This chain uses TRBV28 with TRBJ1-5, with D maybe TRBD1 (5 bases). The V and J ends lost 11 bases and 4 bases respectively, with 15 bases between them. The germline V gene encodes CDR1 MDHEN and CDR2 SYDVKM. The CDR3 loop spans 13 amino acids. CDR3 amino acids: CASYRQKNQPQHF. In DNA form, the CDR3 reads TGTGCCTCCTACCGACAGAAAAATCAGCCCCAGCATTTT.

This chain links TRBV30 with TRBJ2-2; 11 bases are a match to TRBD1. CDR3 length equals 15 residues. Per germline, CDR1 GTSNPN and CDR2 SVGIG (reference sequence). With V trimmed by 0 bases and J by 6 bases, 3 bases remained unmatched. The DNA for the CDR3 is TGTGCCTGGAGTGTATTGGGACAGGGGGCCGGGGAGCTGTTTTTT. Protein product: CAWSVLGQGAGELFF.

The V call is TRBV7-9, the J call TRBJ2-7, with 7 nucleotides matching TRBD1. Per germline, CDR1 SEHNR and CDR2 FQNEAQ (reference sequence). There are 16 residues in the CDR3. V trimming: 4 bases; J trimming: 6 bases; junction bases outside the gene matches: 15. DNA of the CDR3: TGTGCCAGCAGCTATCAGACGACAGGGACAAGGGGCGAGCAGTACTTC. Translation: CASSYQTTGTRGEQYF. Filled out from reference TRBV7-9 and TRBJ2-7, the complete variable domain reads DTGVSQNPRHKITKRGQNVTFRCDPISEHNRLYWYRQTLGQGPEFLTYFQNEAQLEKSRLLSDRFSAERPKGSFSTLEIQRTEQGDSAMYLCASSYQTTGTRGEQYFGPGTRLTVT.

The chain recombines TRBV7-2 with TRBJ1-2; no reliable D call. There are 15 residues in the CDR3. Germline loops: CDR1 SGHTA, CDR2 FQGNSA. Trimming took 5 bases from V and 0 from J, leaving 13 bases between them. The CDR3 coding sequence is TGTGCCAGCAGCCCGAACCAAGGAGCTAACTATGGCTACACCTTC. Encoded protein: CASSPNQGANYGYTF.

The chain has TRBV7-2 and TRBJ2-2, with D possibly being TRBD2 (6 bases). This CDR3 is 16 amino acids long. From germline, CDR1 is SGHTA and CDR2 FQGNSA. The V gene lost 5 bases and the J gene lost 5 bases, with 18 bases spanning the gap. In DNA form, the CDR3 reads TGTGCCAGCAGCAGGCATGGGACTCAGGGAACCGGGGAGCTGTTTTTT. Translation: CASSRHGTQGTGELFF.

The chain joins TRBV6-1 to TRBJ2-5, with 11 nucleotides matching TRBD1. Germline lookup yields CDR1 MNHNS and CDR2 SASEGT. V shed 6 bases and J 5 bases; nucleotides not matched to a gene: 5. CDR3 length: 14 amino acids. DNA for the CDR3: TGTGCCAGCAGCCGGGACAGGGGGTGGGAGACCCAGTACTTC. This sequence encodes CASSRDRGWETQYF.

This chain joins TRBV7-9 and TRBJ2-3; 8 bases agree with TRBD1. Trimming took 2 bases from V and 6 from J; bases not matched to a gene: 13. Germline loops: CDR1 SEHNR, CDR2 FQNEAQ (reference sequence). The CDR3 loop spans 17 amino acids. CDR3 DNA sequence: TGTGCCAGCAGCTTACGAGGCGGGACAGGAGTTGGGGATACGCAGTATTTT. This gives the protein CASSLRGGTGVGDTQYF.

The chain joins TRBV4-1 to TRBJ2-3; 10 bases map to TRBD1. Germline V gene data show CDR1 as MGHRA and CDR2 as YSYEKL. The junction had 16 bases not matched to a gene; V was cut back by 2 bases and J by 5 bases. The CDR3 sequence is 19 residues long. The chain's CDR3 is CASSQQNRPGQGMGDTQYF. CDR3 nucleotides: TGCGCCAGCAGCCAACAAAATCGGCCGGGACAGGGGATGGGAGATACGCAGTATTTT.